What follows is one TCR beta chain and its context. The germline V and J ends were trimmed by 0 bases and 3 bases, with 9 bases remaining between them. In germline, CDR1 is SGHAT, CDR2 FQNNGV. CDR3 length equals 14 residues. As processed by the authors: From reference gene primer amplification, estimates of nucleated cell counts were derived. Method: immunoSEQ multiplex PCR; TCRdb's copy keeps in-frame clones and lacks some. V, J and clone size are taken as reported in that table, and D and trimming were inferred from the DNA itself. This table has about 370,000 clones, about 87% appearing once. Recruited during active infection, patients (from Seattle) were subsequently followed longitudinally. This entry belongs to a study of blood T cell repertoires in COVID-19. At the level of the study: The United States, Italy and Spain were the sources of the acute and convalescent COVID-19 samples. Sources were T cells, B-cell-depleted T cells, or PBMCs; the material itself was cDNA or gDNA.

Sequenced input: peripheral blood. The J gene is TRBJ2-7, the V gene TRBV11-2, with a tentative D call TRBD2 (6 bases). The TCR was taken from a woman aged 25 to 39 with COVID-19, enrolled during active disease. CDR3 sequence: CASSLDGGYYEQYF. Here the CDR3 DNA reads TGTGCCAGCAGCTTAGATGGAGGGTACTACGAGCAGTACTTC.